This section outlines one T cell receptor (beta chain) sequence together with its context. What it binds is not known. This sample was included in a study of T cells after posttransplantation cyclophosphamide. Findings of the study overall: Later post-transplant blood repertoires were often dominated by donor CD8+ memory clones. Recipient CMV seropositivity and CMV reactivation strongly tracked TRB clonality. Tissue-infiltrating T cells from skin or gut overlapped little with blood T cells.

The junction had 17 bases not matched to a gene; V was cut back by 4 bases and J by 5 bases. Germline loops: CDR1 SGDLS, CDR2 YYNGEE. The CDR3 length is 18 residues. TCRdb's copy holds only in-frame clones and misses some; the assay was immunoSEQ multiplex PCR. The sample carries about 9,200 clones, roughly 98% recorded once. This TCR came from a man in his fifties or sixties in good health, CMV-negative, and a related stem cell transplant donor. This chain connects TRBV9 to TRBJ1-3; 8 bases align to TRBD1. The specimen was naive CD8+ T cells sorted from PBMCs. CDR3 DNA: TGTGCCAGCAGCTTAAACCTTAATCCGAGGACAGGGCGAAACACCATATATTTT. It is translated as CASSLNLNPRTGRNTIYF.